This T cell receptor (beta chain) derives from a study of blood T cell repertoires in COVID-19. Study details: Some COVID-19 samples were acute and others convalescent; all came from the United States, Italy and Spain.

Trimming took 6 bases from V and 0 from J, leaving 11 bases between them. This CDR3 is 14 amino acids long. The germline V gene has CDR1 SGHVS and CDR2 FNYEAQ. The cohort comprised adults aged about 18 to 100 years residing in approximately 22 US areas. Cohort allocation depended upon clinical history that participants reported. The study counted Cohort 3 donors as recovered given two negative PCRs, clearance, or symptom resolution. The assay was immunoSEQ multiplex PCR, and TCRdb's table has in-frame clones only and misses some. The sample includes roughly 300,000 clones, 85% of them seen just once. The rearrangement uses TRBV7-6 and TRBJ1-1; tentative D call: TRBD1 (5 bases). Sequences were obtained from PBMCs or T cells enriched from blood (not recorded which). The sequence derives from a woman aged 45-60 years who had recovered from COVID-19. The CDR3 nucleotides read TGTGCCAGCAGTGATAGGGGCCTGAACACTGAAGCTTTCTTT. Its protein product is CASSDRGLNTEAFF.